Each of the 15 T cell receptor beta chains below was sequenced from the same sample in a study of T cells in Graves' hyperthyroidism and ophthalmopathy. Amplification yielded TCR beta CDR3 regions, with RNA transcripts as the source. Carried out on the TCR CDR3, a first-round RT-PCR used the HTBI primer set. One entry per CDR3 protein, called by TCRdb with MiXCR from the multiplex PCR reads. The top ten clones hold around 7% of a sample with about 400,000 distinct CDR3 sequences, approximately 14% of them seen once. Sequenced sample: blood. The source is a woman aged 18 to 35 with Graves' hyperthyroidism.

The CDR3 sequence is CASSSRWTGSNEQYF. The CDR3 nucleotides read TGTGCCAGCAGCTCAAGGTGGACAGGGAGTAACGAGCAGTACTTC. This chain links TRBV5-8 with TRBJ2-7, with 8 positions matching TRBD1. The CDR3 is 15 amino acids. CDR1 and CDR2 (germline): SGHTS, YDEGEE. After removal of 3 bases from V and 5 bases from J, the junction contained 10 bases not matched to a gene.

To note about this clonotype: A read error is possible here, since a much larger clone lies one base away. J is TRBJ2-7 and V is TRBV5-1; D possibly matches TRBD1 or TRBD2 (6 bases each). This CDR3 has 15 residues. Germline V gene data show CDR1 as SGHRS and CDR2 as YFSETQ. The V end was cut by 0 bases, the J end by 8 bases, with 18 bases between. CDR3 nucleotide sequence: TGCGCCAGCAGCTTGGGTCCGGGGGCCAGGTACAAGCAGTACTTC. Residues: CASSLGPGARYKQYF.

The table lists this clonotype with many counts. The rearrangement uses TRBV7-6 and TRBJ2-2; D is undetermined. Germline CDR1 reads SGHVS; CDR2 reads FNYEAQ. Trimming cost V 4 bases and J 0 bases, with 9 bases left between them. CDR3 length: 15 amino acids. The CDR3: CASSSGLPNTGELFF. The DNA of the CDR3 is TGTGCCAGCAGCTCGGGTCTGCCGAACACCGGGGAGCTGTTTTTT.

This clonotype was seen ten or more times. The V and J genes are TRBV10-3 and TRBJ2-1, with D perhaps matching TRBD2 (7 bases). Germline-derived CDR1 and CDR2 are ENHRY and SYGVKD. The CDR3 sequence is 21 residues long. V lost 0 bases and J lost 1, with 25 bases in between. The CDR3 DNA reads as TGTGCCATCAGTGAGTCGATGGGGAGGGCGTCGGGGGGCTGGTCCTACAATGAGCAGTTCTTC. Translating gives CAISESMGRASGGWSYNEQFF.

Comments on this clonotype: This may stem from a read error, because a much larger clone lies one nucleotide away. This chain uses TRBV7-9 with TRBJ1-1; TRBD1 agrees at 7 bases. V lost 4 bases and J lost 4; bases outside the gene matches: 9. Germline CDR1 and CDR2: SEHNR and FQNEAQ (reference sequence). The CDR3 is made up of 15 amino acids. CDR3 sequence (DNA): TGTGCCAGCAGCTCGCACAGGGGACCGAGCACTGAAGCTTTCTTT. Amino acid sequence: CASSSHRGPSTEAFF.

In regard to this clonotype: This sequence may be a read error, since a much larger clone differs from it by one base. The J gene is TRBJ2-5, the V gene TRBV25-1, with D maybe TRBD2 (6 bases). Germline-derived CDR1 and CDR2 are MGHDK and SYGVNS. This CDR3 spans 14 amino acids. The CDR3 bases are TGTGCCAGCAGTGATACGGGGGTCGGAGAGATCCAGTACTTC. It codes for CASSDTGVGEIQYF.

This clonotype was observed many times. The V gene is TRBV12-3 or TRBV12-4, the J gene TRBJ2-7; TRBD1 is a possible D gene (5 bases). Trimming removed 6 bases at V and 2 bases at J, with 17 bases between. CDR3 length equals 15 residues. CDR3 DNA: TGTGCCAGCAGGGCCAGGCAGGTGGGGCCCTACGAGCAGTACTTC. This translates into CASRARQVGPYEQYF.

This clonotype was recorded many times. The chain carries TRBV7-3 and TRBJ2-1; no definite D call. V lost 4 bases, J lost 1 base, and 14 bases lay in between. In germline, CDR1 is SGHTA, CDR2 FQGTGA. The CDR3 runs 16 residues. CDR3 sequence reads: CASSYQTSFSYNEQFF. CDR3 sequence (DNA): TGTGCCAGCAGCTACCAGACTTCCTTTTCCTACAATGAGCAGTTCTTC.

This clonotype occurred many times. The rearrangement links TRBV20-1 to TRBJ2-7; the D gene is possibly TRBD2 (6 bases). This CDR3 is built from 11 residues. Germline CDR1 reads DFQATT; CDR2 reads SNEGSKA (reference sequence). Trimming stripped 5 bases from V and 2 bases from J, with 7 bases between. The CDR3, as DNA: TGCAGTGCTCGCGGGACCTACGAGCAGTACTTC. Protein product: CSARGTYEQYF.

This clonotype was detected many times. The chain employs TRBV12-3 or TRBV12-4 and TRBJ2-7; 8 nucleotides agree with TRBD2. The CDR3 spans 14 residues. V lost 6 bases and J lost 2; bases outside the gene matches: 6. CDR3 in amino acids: CASSPIAGPYEQYF. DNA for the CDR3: TGTGCCAGCAGCCCCATAGCGGGGCCCTACGAGCAGTACTTC.

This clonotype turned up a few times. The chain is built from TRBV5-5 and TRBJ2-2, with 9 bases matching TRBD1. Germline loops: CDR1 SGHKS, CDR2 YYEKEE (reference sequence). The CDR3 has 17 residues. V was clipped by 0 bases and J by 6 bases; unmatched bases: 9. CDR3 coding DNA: TGTGCCAGCAGCTTGGCCATAGGACAGGGGAGCGCCGGGGAGCTGTTTTTT. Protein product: CASSLAIGQGSAGELFF.

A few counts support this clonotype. The CDR3 loop reads CASSLRGQGWDEQFF. Here the CDR3 DNA reads TGCGCCAGCAGCTTGAGAGGACAGGGTTGGGATGAGCAGTTCTTC. The chain uses TRBV5-1 and TRBJ2-1; TRBD1 matches at 8 bases. The CDR3 contains 15 residues. The germline gives CDR1 SGHRS, CDR2 YFSETQ. After removal of 1 base from V and 8 bases from J, the junction contained 8 bases not matched to a gene.

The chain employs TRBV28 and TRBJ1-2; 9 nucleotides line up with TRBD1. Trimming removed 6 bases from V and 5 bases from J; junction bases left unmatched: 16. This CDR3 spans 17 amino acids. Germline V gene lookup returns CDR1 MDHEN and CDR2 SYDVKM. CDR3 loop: CASRTGTGLFKFYGYTF. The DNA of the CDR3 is TGTGCCAGCAGAACCGGGACAGGGCTTTTTAAATTTTATGGCTACACCTTC.

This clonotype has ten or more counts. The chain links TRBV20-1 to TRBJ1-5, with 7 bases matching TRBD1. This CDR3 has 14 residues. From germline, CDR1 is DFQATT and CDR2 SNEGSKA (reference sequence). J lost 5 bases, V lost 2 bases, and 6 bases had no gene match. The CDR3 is CSARQGVDYQPQHF. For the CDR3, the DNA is TGCAGTGCTAGACAGGGGGTAGATTATCAGCCCCAGCATTTT.

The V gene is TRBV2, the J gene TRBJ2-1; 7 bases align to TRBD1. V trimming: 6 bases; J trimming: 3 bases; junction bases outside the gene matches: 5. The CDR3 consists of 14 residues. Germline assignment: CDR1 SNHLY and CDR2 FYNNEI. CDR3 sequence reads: CASRQGDDYNEQFF. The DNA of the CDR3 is TGTGCCAGCAGGCAGGGGGACGACTACAATGAGCAGTTCTTC.